The T cell receptor (beta chain) under discussion was sequenced for a study of blood T cell repertoires in COVID-19. Generated by immunoSEQ multiplex PCR, the TCRdb table keeps only in-frame clones and is missing some. The sample includes about 130,000 clones, roughly 79% of them seen just once. CDR3 length: 14 amino acids. Per the germline V gene, CDR1 is SGHNT and CDR2 is YYREEE (reference sequence). Trimming removed 4 bases from V and 7 bases from J; junction bases left unmatched: 5. This rearrangement joins TRBV5-4 to TRBJ2-4; 10 bases fit TRBD1. The sample consisted of peripheral blood. This TCR was recovered from a man older than 75 with acute or convalescent COVID-19. Here the CDR3 reads CASSVTGGGNIQYF. The CDR3 DNA follows: TGTGCCAGCAGCGTGACAGGGGGCGGGAACATTCAGTACTTC. Variable domain in full (rest from reference TRBV5-4 and TRBJ2-4): ETGVTQSPTHLIKTRGQQVTLRCSSQSGHNTVSWYQQALGQGPQFIFQYYREEENGRGNFPPRFSGLQFPNYSSELNVNALELDDSALYLCASSVTGGGNIQYFGAGTRLSVL.